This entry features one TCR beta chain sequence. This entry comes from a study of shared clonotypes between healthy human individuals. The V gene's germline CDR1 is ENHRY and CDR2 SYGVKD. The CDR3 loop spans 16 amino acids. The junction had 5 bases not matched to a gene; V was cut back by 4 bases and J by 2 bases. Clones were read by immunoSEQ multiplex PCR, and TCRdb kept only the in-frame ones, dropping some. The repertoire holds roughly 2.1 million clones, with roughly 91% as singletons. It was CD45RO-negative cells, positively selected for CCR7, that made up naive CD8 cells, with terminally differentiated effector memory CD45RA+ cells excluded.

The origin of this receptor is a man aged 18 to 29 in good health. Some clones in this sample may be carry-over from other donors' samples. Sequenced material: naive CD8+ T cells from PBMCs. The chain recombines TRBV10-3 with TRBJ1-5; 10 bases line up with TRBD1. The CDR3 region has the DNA TGTGCCATCAGTGCTTCGGACAGGGGGGGCAATCAGCCCCAGCATTTT. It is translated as CAISASDRGGNQPQHF.